This T cell receptor (beta chain) was sequenced during a study of T-cell memory formation after mild COVID-19. Study-wide context: TCR clusters showed largely donor specificity.

The J segment lost 3 bases and the V segment lost 6 bases, leaving 11 bases of the junction unmatched. This CDR3 contains 16 residues. cDNA libraries for TCR alpha and TCR beta, carrying sample barcodes and UMIs, came from 5'RACE with constant-segment primers. TCRdb processed the 5' RACE reads anew with MiXCR; each CDR3 protein has one entry. This sample carries more than 300,000 distinct CDR3 sequences, roughly 15% of them seen once, and the ten largest clones take about a fifth. Study-level findings and limits: While clones contracting from day 15 to 85 were balanced between CD4 and CD8, later expanders leaned CD4+. The study detected some responding clones in pre-infection memory, suggesting cross-reactive memory joined.

This clonotype has just a few counts. Antigen specificity is unknown. The TCR originated in a man younger than 35 who had mild COVID-19 (a few samples of this study predate the infection). Cell type and time point are not known. Source material: PBMCs or a T cell subset sorted from them (not recorded which). The V call is TRBV12-3 or TRBV12-4, the J call TRBJ2-5; 9 positions match TRBD2. CDR3 sequence reads: CASSPAGGRVEETQYF. The CDR3 coding sequence is TGTGCCAGCAGCCCGGCGGGGGGGCGAGTTGAAGAGACCCAGTACTTC.